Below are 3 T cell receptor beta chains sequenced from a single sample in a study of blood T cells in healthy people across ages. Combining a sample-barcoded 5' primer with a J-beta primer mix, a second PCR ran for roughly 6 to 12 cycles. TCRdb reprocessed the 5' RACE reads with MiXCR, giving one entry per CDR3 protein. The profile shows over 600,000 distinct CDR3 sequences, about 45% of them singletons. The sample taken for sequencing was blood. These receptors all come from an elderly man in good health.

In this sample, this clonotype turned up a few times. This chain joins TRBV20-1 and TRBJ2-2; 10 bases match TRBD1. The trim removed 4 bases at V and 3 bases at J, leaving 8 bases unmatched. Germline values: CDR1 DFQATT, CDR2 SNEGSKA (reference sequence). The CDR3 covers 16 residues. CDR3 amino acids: CSAKPGTGVDTGELFF. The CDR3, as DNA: TGCAGTGCTAAGCCTGGGACAGGGGTAGACACCGGGGAGCTGTTTTTT.

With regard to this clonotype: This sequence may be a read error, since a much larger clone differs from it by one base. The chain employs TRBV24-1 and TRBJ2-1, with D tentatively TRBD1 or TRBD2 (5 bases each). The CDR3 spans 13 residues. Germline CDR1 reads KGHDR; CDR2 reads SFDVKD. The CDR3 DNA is TGTGCCACCAGTGAACTTGGGGGAAATGGGCAGTTCTTC. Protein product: CATSELGGNGQFF.

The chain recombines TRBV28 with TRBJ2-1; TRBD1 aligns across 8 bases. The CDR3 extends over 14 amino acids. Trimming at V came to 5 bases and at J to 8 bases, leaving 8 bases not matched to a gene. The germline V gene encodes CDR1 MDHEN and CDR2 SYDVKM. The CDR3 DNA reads TGTGCCAGCAGTCGGCGGACAGGGCTTCATGAGCAGTTCTTC. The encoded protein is CASSRRTGLHEQFF.